A single sample gave rise to the 17 T cell receptor beta chains below, sequenced in a study of CD8+CD57+ T cells in acquired aplastic anemia. CD8+CD57+ cell expansion had been shown by flow cytometry in patients chosen for sequencing. Genomic DNA, the template, was used for profiling of the TCR beta VDJ and CDR3. MiXCR, applied by TCRdb to the reads, yields one record per CDR3 protein. This sample yields fewer than 250,000 distinct CDR3 sequences, of which more than 45% are seen a single time; about 7.8% belongs to the top ten. The specimen was sorted CD4+, CD8+, or CD8+CD57+ T cells (not recorded which) from PBMCs. These receptors were collected from a human donor with aplastic anemia.

As to this clonotype: Sequence at one end of the junction differs from germline and may be a read error. This rearrangement joins TRBV6-6 to TRBJ2-5; the D gene could be TRBD1 or TRBD2 (5 bases each). CDR1 and CDR2 from the germline V gene are MNHNY and SVGAGI (reference sequence). The CDR3 sequence is 16 residues long. The CDR3 nucleotides are TGTGCCAGCGCAGGGTCTGTCGGATCGGGGCAAGAGGCCCAGTACTTC. Residues: CASAGSVGSGQEAQYF.

This clonotype was detected many times. CDR3 amino acids: CASSGAASTDTQYF. In DNA form, the CDR3 reads TGCGCCAGCAGCGGGGCGGCAAGCACAGATACGCAGTATTTT. This chain connects TRBV5-1 to TRBJ2-3; maybe TRBD1 (5 bases). Trimming removed 4 bases from V and 0 bases from J, with 9 bases in between. Germline CDR1 and CDR2: SGHRS and YFSETQ. The length of the CDR3 is 14 residues.

Comment on this clonotype: This could be a read error, since a much larger clone is one nucleotide away. This chain connects TRBV4-1 to TRBJ1-2; no clear D gene. Germline CDR1 reads MGHRA; CDR2 reads YSYEKL. This CDR3 has 16 residues. The CDR3, as DNA: TGTGCCAGCAGATCGGTGGGTACGGAAGACGTGTATGGCTACATCTTC. It specifies CASRSVGTEDVYGYIF.

The rearrangement joins TRBV27 to TRBJ1-3; D uncertain. This CDR3 spans 15 amino acids. Germline V lookup: CDR1 MNHEY, CDR2 SMNVEV (reference sequence). V lost 5 bases to trimming and J lost 0 bases, with 11 bases between them. The CDR3 spells CASSPTPGSGNTIYF. In nucleotides, the CDR3 is TGTGCCAGCAGTCCAACCCCCGGCTCTGGAAACACCATATATTTT.

V usage is TRBV11-1 and J usage is TRBJ2-7; D not certain. Germline lookup yields CDR1 SGHAT and CDR2 FQDESV (reference sequence). V was pared by 1 base and J by 6 bases, with 10 bases between. This CDR3 comprises 13 residues. The CDR3 is CASSLGTAPEQYF. As DNA, the CDR3 is TGTGCCAGCAGCTTAGGCACTGCTCCCGAGCAGTACTTC. The complete variable domain, with remaining parts taken from reference TRBV11-1 and TRBJ2-7, reads EAEVAQSPRYKITEKSQAVAFWCDPISGHATLYWYRQILGQGPELLVQFQDESVVDDSQLPKDRFSAERLKGVDSTLKIQPAELGDSAMYLCASSLGTAPEQYFGPGTRLTVT.

The chain carries TRBV15 and TRBJ1-2, with no clear D. Between the trimmed V and J ends, which lost 0 bases and 8 bases, there was a span of 13 bases. This CDR3 comprises 14 residues. CDR1 and CDR2 from the germline V gene are LNHNV and YYDKDF (reference sequence). CDR3 residues: CATSRDLARPGYTF. In DNA, the CDR3 is TGTGCCACCAGCAGAGATCTGGCCAGGCCGGGCTACACCTTC.

The rearrangement links TRBV29-1 to TRBJ1-2; a weak D match, TRBD1 (6 bases). The germline gives CDR1 SQVTM, CDR2 ANQGSEA. The CDR3 has 13 amino acids. The V and J ends lost 6 bases and 7 bases respectively, with 18 bases between them. The CDR3 here is CSVTTGRPGGYTF. The CDR3 DNA sequence: TGCAGCGTCACTACAGGGAGGCCCGGTGGCTACACCTTC.

The table lists this clonotype with many counts. This chain links TRBV9 with TRBJ2-7; either TRBD1 or TRBD2 may supply D (6 bases each). The V end lost 0 bases, the J end lost 4 bases, and 20 bases lay between the germline ends. Germline values: CDR1 SGDLS, CDR2 YYNGEE. This CDR3 spans 17 amino acids. In DNA form, the CDR3 reads TGTGCCAGCAGCGTAGCAGGCGGGGCGGAGAGGGGGTACGAGCAGTACTTC. It is translated as CASSVAGGAERGYEQYF. The full variable domain, rest sourced from reference TRBV9 and TRBJ2-7, is DSGVTQTPKHLITATGQRVTLRCSPRSGDLSVYWYQQSLDQGLQFLIQYYNGEERAKGNILERFSAQQFPDLHSELNLSSLELGDSALYFCASSVAGGAERGYEQYFGPGTRLTVT.

CDR3 protein: CASSVMGNSPLHF. The CDR3 bases are TGTGCCAGCAGCGTAATGGGGAATTCACCCCTCCACTTT. V usage is TRBV2 and J usage is TRBJ1-6; unclear D gene. CDR1 is SNHLY and CDR2 is FYNNEI in the germline V gene. There are 13 residues in the CDR3. Trimming cost V 6 bases and J 7 bases, with 10 bases left between them.

In this sample, this clonotype turned up a few times. The chain is built from TRBV6-2 or TRBV6-3 and TRBJ2-1; tentatively, D is TRBD2 (6 bases). This CDR3 has 16 amino acids. Germline CDR1 reads MNHEY; CDR2 reads SVGEGT. Between the trimmed V and J ends, which lost 1 base and 6 bases, there was a span of 16 bases. The CDR3 sequence: CASSYFAGRQTNEQFF. In DNA, the CDR3 is TGTGCCAGCAGTTACTTCGCGGGGCGTCAAACCAATGAGCAGTTCTTC.

Ten or more counts support this clonotype. The rearrangement links TRBV27 to TRBJ1-2; TRBD1 matches at 7 bases. The V and J ends lost 6 bases and 6 bases, in that order; junction bases with no gene match: 10. In germline, CDR1 is MNHEY, CDR2 SMNVEV (reference sequence). The CDR3 runs 14 residues. The DNA of the CDR3 is TGTGCCAGCAGCCTCGACAGGGAGGTTCATGGCTACACCTTC. Encoded protein: CASSLDREVHGYTF.

About this clonotype: A read error may be the cause here, since a much bigger clone is one base away. The chain combines TRBV4-3 with TRBJ2-1, with D perhaps TRBD2 (5 bases). The CDR3 extends over 15 amino acids. The V gene's germline CDR1 is LGHNA and CDR2 YSLEER. CDR3 coding DNA: TGCGCCAGCAGCCAAGGCCAGCGGCCTTACAATAAGCAGTTCTTC. It encodes CASSQGQRPYNKQFF.

The chain links TRBV20-1 to TRBJ2-4; maybe TRBD2 (6 bases). V was pared by 6 bases and J by 7 bases, with 22 bases between. CDR1 and CDR2 from the germline V gene are DFQATT and SNEGSKA (reference sequence). This CDR3 has 15 residues. The CDR3, as DNA: TGCAGTGCCTCTCTAGGGGAGGTTGTCAGGAACATTCAGTACTTC. Residues: CSASLGEVVRNIQYF.

The genes are TRBV6-5 and TRBJ1-6; D is uncertain. Germline lookup yields CDR1 MNHEY and CDR2 SVGAGI. The V end lost 7 bases, the J end lost 7 bases, and 8 bases lay between the germline ends. The CDR3 runs to 12 residues. Here the CDR3 reads CASTDTNSPLHF. The CDR3 DNA reads as TGTGCCAGCACCGACACGAATTCACCCCTCCACTTT.

In its sample, this clonotype was seen once. The chain is built from TRBV15 and TRBJ1-3, with D unresolved. The length of the CDR3 is 16 residues. Per the germline V gene, CDR1 is LNHNV and CDR2 is YYDKDF (reference sequence). Trimming took 1 base from V and 3 from J, leaving 13 bases between them. CDR3 residues: CATSRAPRVIGNTIYF. The CDR3 nucleotides read TGTGCCACCAGCAGAGCCCCTCGGGTCATTGGAAACACCATATATTTT.

This chain connects TRBV20-1 to TRBJ1-2; D call uncertain. CDR3 length: 12 residues. The V end lost 3 bases, the J end lost 6 bases, and 11 bases lay between the germline ends. Germline lookup yields CDR1 DFQATT and CDR2 SNEGSKA (reference sequence). CDR3 DNA sequence: TGCAGTGCTAGTCGGGAGGGCCATGGCTACACCTTC. It encodes CSASREGHGYTF.

This clonotype was counted only a few times. This rearrangement joins TRBV28 to TRBJ1-5, with a weak D call TRBD1 (5 bases). Germline V lookup: CDR1 MDHEN, CDR2 SYDVKM. Trimming took off 8 bases at V and 4 bases at J, with 12 bases between the two ends. The CDR3 runs 13 residues. The CDR3 nucleotides are TGTGCCAGCGTTACCAGGGAGAATCAGCCCCAGCATTTT. Translation: CASVTRENQPQHF.